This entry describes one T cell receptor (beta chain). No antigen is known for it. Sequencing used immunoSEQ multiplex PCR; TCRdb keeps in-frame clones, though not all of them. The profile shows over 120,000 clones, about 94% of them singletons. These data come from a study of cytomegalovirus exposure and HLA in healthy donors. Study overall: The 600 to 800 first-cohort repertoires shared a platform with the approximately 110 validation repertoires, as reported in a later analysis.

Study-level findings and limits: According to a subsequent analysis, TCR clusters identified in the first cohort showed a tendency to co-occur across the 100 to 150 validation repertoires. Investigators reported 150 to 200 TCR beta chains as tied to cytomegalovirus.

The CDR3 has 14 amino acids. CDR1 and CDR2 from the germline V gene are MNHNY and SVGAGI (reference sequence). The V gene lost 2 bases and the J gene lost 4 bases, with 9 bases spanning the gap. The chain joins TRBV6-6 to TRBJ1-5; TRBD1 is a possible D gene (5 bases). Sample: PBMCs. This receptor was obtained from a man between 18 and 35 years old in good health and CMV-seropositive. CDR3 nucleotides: TGTGCCAGCAGTTACAACGGGGGGAATCAGCCCCAGCATTTT. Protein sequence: CASSYNGGNQPQHF.